This passage covers 28 T cell receptor beta chains from one sample sequenced in a study of blood T cell repertoires in COVID-19. The repertoire was sequenced with immunoSEQ multiplex PCR; TCRdb's copy has only in-frame clones and lacks some. The data contain roughly 230,000 clones, around 90% of them singletons. Specimen: peripheral blood. These receptors came from a woman aged 55-69 years with COVID-19, enrolled during active disease.

This chain uses TRBV6-2 or TRBV6-3 with TRBJ2-3; D ambiguous. CDR1 is MNHEY and CDR2 is SVGEGT in the germline V gene. The CDR3 is made up of 16 amino acids. The V and J ends lost 6 bases and 0 bases respectively, with 16 bases between them. Here the CDR3 reads CASSRRVLYSTDTQYF. The CDR3 nucleotides are TGTGCCAGCAGCAGACGGGTCCTCTATAGCACAGATACGCAGTATTTT.

This clone was observed a single time. This sequence joins TRBV3-1 (or the pseudogene TRBV3-2) and TRBJ2-1; 10 positions agree with TRBD2. The germline V gene encodes CDR1 LGHDT and CDR2 YNNKEL (reference sequence). Germline trimming cut 8 bases from V and 8 bases from J; bases unmatched to any gene: 9. This CDR3 is built from 14 residues. The CDR3 nucleotides are TGTGCCAGCGAGCGGGGGGGCAGTGTTTATGAGCAGTTCTTC. Translating gives CASERGGSVYEQFF.

This clone was observed once. The chain employs TRBV4-2 and TRBJ2-7; 7 bases match TRBD1. The CDR3 has 14 residues. Trimming cost V 4 bases and J 5 bases; bases outside gene matches: 8. Germline loops: CDR1 LGHNA, CDR2 YNFKEQ. The CDR3 DNA reads TGTGCCAGCAGCCTCCAGGGGGAGAGGGACGAGCAGTACTTC. It encodes CASSLQGERDEQYF.

This clone was detected once. This sequence joins TRBV30 and TRBJ1-4; D ambiguous. In germline, CDR1 is GTSNPN, CDR2 SVGIG (reference sequence). Trimming took off 1 base at V and 8 bases at J, with 5 bases between the two ends. This CDR3 is built from 11 residues. The CDR3 loop is CAWSAGEKLFF. CDR3 sequence (DNA): TGTGCCTGGAGTGCCGGGGAAAAACTGTTTTTT.

A single count supports this clone. The V gene is TRBV19, the J gene TRBJ1-6; TRBD1 agrees at 7 bases. The CDR3 runs 15 residues. Germline lookup yields CDR1 LNHDA and CDR2 SQIVND (reference sequence). V lost 3 bases to trimming and J lost 8 bases; unmatched junction nucleotides: 7. DNA for the CDR3: TGTGCCAGTAGTATTGGGACAGAAGGGGATTCACCCCTCCACTTT. Its protein product is CASSIGTEGDSPLHF.

This chain connects TRBV5-1 to TRBJ1-2, with D uncertain. The V and J ends lost 4 bases and 7 bases respectively, with 26 bases between them. Germline V gene data show CDR1 as SGHRS and CDR2 as YFSETQ. The CDR3 totals 17 residues. The CDR3 here is CASSQSSRATLSGGYTF. CDR3 DNA: TGCGCCAGCAGCCAATCCAGTCGCGCTACCCTGTCGGGTGGCTACACCTTC.

V usage is TRBV7-2 and J usage is TRBJ2-5, with D possibly TRBD2 on 6 matching bases. Germline V gene data show CDR1 as SGHTA and CDR2 as FQGNSA. The CDR3 is made up of 14 amino acids. Trimming pared 5 bases from V and 3 bases from J, leaving 13 bases between. Here the CDR3 reads CASSTRRREETQYF. The CDR3 DNA sequence: TGTGCCAGCAGCACTCGGAGGAGGGAAGAGACCCAGTACTTC.

V gene TRBV27 combines with J gene TRBJ1-6; D perhaps matches TRBD1 (5 bases). Germline lookup yields CDR1 MNHEY and CDR2 SMNVEV (reference sequence). With 8 bases removed from V and 6 bases from J, the gap between germline ends came to 11 bases. CDR3 length: 13 amino acids. Here the CDR3 reads CASQTDPNSPLHF. The DNA of the CDR3 is TGTGCCAGCCAGACAGATCCTAATTCACCCCTCCACTTT.

The rearrangement joins TRBV3-1 (or the pseudogene TRBV3-2) to TRBJ2-6; the match to TRBD1 covers 10 bases. The CDR3 runs 19 residues. Germline V CDR1 and CDR2: LGHDT, YNNKEL (reference sequence). After removal of 4 bases from V and 2 bases from J, the junction contained 11 bases not matched to a gene. CDR3 nucleotide sequence: TGTGCCAGCAGCCTACAGGGACAGGGGAATAGCGCTGGGGCCAACGTCCTGACTTTC. This encodes CASSLQGQGNSAGANVLTF.

The chain uses TRBV7-9 and TRBJ2-1, with a weak D call TRBD2 (5 bases). The V and J ends lost 1 base and 10 bases respectively, with 20 bases between them. CDR3 size: 16 residues. Germline V gene lookup returns CDR1 SEHNR and CDR2 FQNEAQ (reference sequence). DNA for the CDR3: TGTGCCAGCAGCTTAGGATCTAGCTCGCTAGGGTGGGAGCAGTTCTTC. Translation gives CASSLGSSSLGWEQFF.

This clone has just one count. This sequence joins TRBV19 and TRBJ2-1; 9 nucleotides match TRBD1. Germline loops: CDR1 LNHDA, CDR2 SQIVND (reference sequence). The CDR3 covers 16 residues. V trimming: 3 bases; J trimming: 5 bases; junction bases outside the gene matches: 8. CDR3 bases: TGTGCCAGTAGTATCCAGGACAGGGGCCCGAACAATGAGCAGTTCTTC. This encodes CASSIQDRGPNNEQFF.

In this sample, this clone turned up a few times. V gene TRBV5-8 combines with J gene TRBJ2-1, with D possibly matching TRBD1 (6 bases). CDR1 and CDR2 (germline): SGHTS, YDEGEE. The CDR3 contains 15 residues. V was trimmed by 5 bases and J by 5 bases, leaving 17 bases between them. The DNA for the CDR3 is TGTGCCAGCAGACCTACCCAGGGGCGCCACAATGAGCAGTTCTTC. Translated, it gives CASRPTQGRHNEQFF.

The rearrangement uses TRBV19 and TRBJ1-3; a weak D match, TRBD1 (5 bases). Germline V gene lookup returns CDR1 LNHDA and CDR2 SQIVND (reference sequence). V dropped 5 bases and J dropped 0 bases, with 11 bases sitting between them. The CDR3 is 15 residues long. The CDR3 spells CASSADSHSGNTIYF. In nucleotides, the CDR3 is TGTGCCAGTAGTGCCGACAGCCACTCTGGAAACACCATATATTTT. Full variable domain (remainder filled in from reference TRBV19 and TRBJ1-3): DGGITQSPKYLFRKEGQNVTLSCEQNLNHDAMYWYRQDPGQGLRLIYYSQIVNDFQKGDIAEGYSVSREKKESFPLTVTSAQKNPTAFYLCASSADSHSGNTIYFGEGSWLTVV.

This clone was seen only a few times. The chain links TRBV27 to TRBJ2-2; D not resolved. The ends were cut back, 3 bases at V and 1 base at J, with 6 bases in the middle. CDR3 length: 14 amino acids. Germline V gene lookup returns CDR1 MNHEY and CDR2 SMNVEV (reference sequence). This chain's CDR3 is CASSFEVNTGELFF. CDR3 nucleotides: TGTGCCAGCAGTTTTGAGGTGAACACCGGGGAGCTGTTTTTT.

This rearrangement joins TRBV7-2 to TRBJ1-5; 7 bases agree with TRBD1. The junction had 8 bases not matched to a gene; V was cut back by 3 bases and J by 6 bases. The germline V gene has CDR1 SGHTA and CDR2 FQGNSA. This CDR3 contains 15 residues. The chain's CDR3 is CASSLRQGEGQPQHF. DNA of the CDR3: TGTGCCAGCAGCTTGAGACAGGGTGAAGGTCAGCCCCAGCATTTT.

This clone was recorded once. CDR3 sequence (DNA): TGTGCCACCAGTGATGGGGGACAGGCGGGCAATGAGCAGTTCTTC. Translating it yields CATSDGGQAGNEQFF. The chain joins TRBV24-1 to TRBJ2-1, with TRBD1 matching over 8 bases. CDR3 length: 15 amino acids. Germline V gene lookup returns CDR1 KGHDR and CDR2 SFDVKD. Trimming removed 3 bases from V and 6 bases from J; junction bases left unmatched: 6.

This clone has a handful of counts. This sequence joins TRBV6-2 or TRBV6-3 and TRBJ1-1, with D tentatively TRBD1 (5 bases). Per germline, CDR1 MNHEY and CDR2 SVGEGT. The CDR3 runs to 15 residues. Trimming took 0 bases from V and 4 from J, leaving 12 bases between them. CDR3 nucleotides: TGTGCCAGCAGTTACTCTTCGGGGACTGGCACTGAAGCTTTCTTT. This codes for CASSYSSGTGTEAFF.

The chain recombines TRBV19 with TRBJ1-2; 9 bases map to TRBD1. This CDR3 is built from 14 residues. Germline V lookup: CDR1 LNHDA, CDR2 SQIVND (reference sequence). The ends lost 6 bases at V and 4 bases at J; junction bases unmatched: 6. The CDR3 spells CASRPDRGSYGYTF. CDR3 in DNA: TGTGCCAGTAGGCCGGACAGGGGATCCTATGGCTACACCTTC.

V and J are TRBV9 and TRBJ2-7; the match to TRBD1 covers 11 bases. The CDR3 length is 16 residues. Germline CDR1 and CDR2: SGDLS and YYNGEE. J lost 5 bases, V lost 4 bases, and 11 bases had no gene match. The CDR3 region is CASSIQPRDRGNEQYF. CDR3 bases: TGTGCCAGCAGCATACAGCCCAGGGACAGGGGGAACGAGCAGTACTTC. The full variable domain, completed using reference TRBV9 and TRBJ2-7, is DSGVTQTPKHLITATGQRVTLRCSPRSGDLSVYWYQQSLDQGLQFLIQYYNGEERAKGNILERFSAQQFPDLHSELNLSSLELGDSALYFCASSIQPRDRGNEQYFGPGTRLTVT.

The chain carries TRBV5-1 and TRBJ2-2, with TRBD1 as a possible D gene (5 bases). CDR1 and CDR2 (germline): SGHRS, YFSETQ. CDR3 length: 16 residues. With 0 bases removed from V and 4 bases from J, the gap between germline ends came to 13 bases. The CDR3 protein is CASSLEGRVTTGELFF. Here the CDR3 DNA reads TGCGCCAGCAGCTTGGAGGGCAGGGTCACCACCGGGGAGCTGTTTTTT. Supplemented by reference TRBV5-1 and TRBJ2-2, the full variable domain reads KAGVTQTPRYLIKTRGQQVTLSCSPISGHRSVSWYQQTPGQGLQFLFEYFSETQRNKGNFPGRFSGRQFSNSRSEMNVSTLELGDSALYLCASSLEGRVTTGELFFGEGSRLTVL.

V and J are TRBV7-2 and TRBJ2-1; a possible D gene is TRBD1 (5 bases). From germline, CDR1 is SGHTA and CDR2 FQGNSA. The CDR3 runs 14 residues. The V end was cut by 1 base, the J end by 8 bases, with 12 bases between. The CDR3 DNA follows: TGTGCCAGCAGCTTAGGGCAGGGCTGGGATGAGCAGTTCTTC. It codes for CASSLGQGWDEQFF.

The chain carries TRBV30 and TRBJ1-3; no definite D call. CDR3 size: 14 residues. V lost 3 bases and J lost 8, with 17 bases in between. Germline lookup yields CDR1 GTSNPN and CDR2 SVGIG (reference sequence). The DNA of the CDR3 is TGTGCCTGGAGCTGGAGAACTGACGGGGACACCATATATTTT. Its translation is CAWSWRTDGDTIYF.

This sequence joins TRBV5-4 and TRBJ1-6; 9 bases are shared with TRBD1. Germline assignment: CDR1 SGHNT and CDR2 YYREEE (reference sequence). Trimming at V came to 3 bases and at J to 5 bases, leaving 3 bases not matched to a gene. This CDR3 contains 15 residues. The CDR3 DNA sequence: TGTGCCAGCAGCTGGGGGACAGGGAATAATTCACCCCTCCACTTT. Its translation is CASSWGTGNNSPLHF.

CDR3 amino acids: CASSLKGRENSPLHF. In DNA form, the CDR3 reads TGTGCCAGCTCACTCAAGGGCAGGGAAAATTCACCCCTCCACTTT. The chain combines TRBV18 with TRBJ1-6; D may be TRBD1 (5 bases). The V gene lost 4 bases and the J gene lost 7 bases, with 14 bases spanning the gap. This CDR3 has 15 amino acids. Germline-derived CDR1 and CDR2 are KGHSH and LQKENI.

The gene calls are TRBV7-2 and TRBJ2-5, with TRBD2 matching over 8 bases. The CDR3 extends over 14 amino acids. The V and J ends lost 6 bases and 5 bases, in that order; junction bases with no gene match: 8. In germline, CDR1 is SGHTA, CDR2 FQGNSA. The CDR3 region is CASSWVGTSETQYF. Written as DNA, the CDR3 is TGTGCCAGCAGTTGGGTTGGGACTAGTGAGACCCAGTACTTC.

The rearrangement links TRBV11-2 to TRBJ1-3; unclear D gene. Deletions cut 3 bases from V and 4 bases from J, with 19 bases between. Germline V gene lookup returns CDR1 SGHAT and CDR2 FQNNGV. The CDR3 covers 17 residues. The CDR3 DNA sequence: TGTGCCAGCAGCTTGGGCGGTTGGCAGAGGGAGGGAAACACCATATATTTT. As protein: CASSLGGWQREGNTIYF.

This chain joins TRBV4-1 and TRBJ1-2; 7 bases match TRBD1. The junction had 12 bases not matched to a gene; V was cut back by 2 bases and J by 6 bases. CDR3 size: 16 residues. Per the germline V gene, CDR1 is MGHRA and CDR2 is YSYEKL. The CDR3 protein is CASSQPTGQEENGYTF. CDR3 DNA: TGCGCCAGCAGCCAACCGACCGGACAGGAGGAAAATGGCTACACCTTC.

This chain uses TRBV27 with TRBJ2-5; 7 bases are a match to TRBD2. This CDR3 contains 15 residues. V lost 5 bases, J lost 5 bases, and 11 bases stayed unmatched. Germline CDR1 and CDR2: MNHEY and SMNVEV (reference sequence). CDR3 in amino acids: CASSPSGTWGETQYF. Here the CDR3 DNA reads TGTGCCAGCAGTCCCAGCGGGACCTGGGGGGAGACCCAGTACTTC.